A single sample is the source of the 13 T cell receptor beta chains below, sequenced in a study of T-cell reconstitution after alpha-beta-depleted transplantation in children. TCRbeta library construction was performed incorporating unique molecular identifiers. Using its own MiXCR run on the PCR reads, TCRdb lists one record per CDR3 protein. The sample records 350,000 to 400,000 distinct CDR3 sequences, less than 15% being singletons. The sequencing here drew on PBMCs, taken from the stem cell graft. These receptors were obtained from a human donor who donated a stem cell graft to a child with Fanconi anemia.

The chain has TRBV6-1 and TRBJ2-7, with D perhaps TRBD1 (5 bases). The V gene's germline CDR1 is MNHNS and CDR2 SASEGT. The CDR3 contains 14 residues. The V and J ends lost 7 bases and 6 bases respectively, with 19 bases between them. Here the CDR3 reads CASTYESGIGEQYF. CDR3 sequence (DNA): TGTGCCAGCACCTACGAATCAGGGATAGGCGAGCAGTACTTC.

This chain links TRBV20-1 with TRBJ1-5; weak D call: TRBD1 (6 bases). The CDR3 runs 14 residues. Germline V lookup: CDR1 DFQATT, CDR2 SNEGSKA (reference sequence). V lost 4 bases and J lost 0, with 10 bases in between. In DNA, the CDR3 is TGCAGTGCTACGGGACACAATAGCAATCAGCCCCAGCATTTT. Translation gives CSATGHNSNQPQHF.

The CDR3 loop is CASSFLLPGEQYF. The CDR3 DNA sequence: TGCGCCAGCAGCTTTCTACTGCCTGGCGAGCAGTACTTC. The chain combines TRBV5-1 with TRBJ2-7; D is ambiguous. CDR1 and CDR2 from the germline V gene are SGHRS and YFSETQ. CDR3 length: 13 residues. Trimming removed 2 bases at V and 6 bases at J, with 12 bases between.

J is TRBJ2-3 and V is TRBV2; 7 bases agree with TRBD1. CDR1 is SNHLY and CDR2 is FYNNEI in the germline V gene. This CDR3 contains 14 residues. Trimming at V came to 4 bases and at J to 4 bases, leaving 5 bases not matched to a gene. In nucleotides, the CDR3 is TGTGCCAGCAGTGCGGCAGGGGGAGCAGATACGCAGTATTTT. Translation gives CASSAAGGADTQYF.

The chain joins TRBV18 to TRBJ1-2, with D hard to call. Germline CDR1 KGHSH, CDR2 LQKENI. The CDR3 covers 13 residues. V dropped 3 bases and J dropped 8 bases, with 13 bases sitting between them. The CDR3 protein is CASSPGNARGYTF. CDR3 DNA: TGTGCCAGCTCACCGGGGAACGCGCGAGGCTACACCTTC. The variable domain in full, completed from reference TRBV18 and TRBJ1-2, reads NAGVMQNPRHLVRRRGQEARLRCSPMKGHSHVYWYRQLPEEGLKFMVYLQKENIIDESGMPKERFSAEFPKEGPSILRIQQVVRGDSAAYFCASSPGNARGYTFGSGTRLTVV.

This clonotype occurred a few times. The chain has TRBV6-2 or TRBV6-3 and TRBJ1-6, with a weak D call TRBD1 (5 bases). V lost 6 bases to trimming and J lost 10 bases, with 16 bases between them. CDR3 length: 14 amino acids. Germline CDR1 and CDR2: MNHEY and SVGEGT. In nucleotides, the CDR3 is TGTGCCAGCAGCCGGGGCCGAGGGGAGTCACCCCTCCACTTT. Translated: CASSRGRGESPLHF.

V usage is TRBV5-1 and J usage is TRBJ2-4; D assignment may be TRBD1 or TRBD2 (6 bases each). The CDR3 has 18 amino acids. CDR1 SGHRS and CDR2 YFSETQ come from the germline V gene. The ends were cut back, 4 bases at V and 3 bases at J, with 23 bases in the middle. The CDR3: CASSTGTGRGPSKNIQYF. The CDR3 region has the DNA TGCGCCAGCAGCACGGGGACCGGTCGGGGGCCGAGCAAAAACATTCAGTACTTC.

The sample holds many counts of this clonotype. The chain joins TRBV10-3 to TRBJ2-7; D gene ambiguous. Germline-derived CDR1 and CDR2 are ENHRY and SYGVKD. This CDR3 is built from 13 residues. V was trimmed by 8 bases and J by 0 bases, leaving 11 bases between them. The CDR3 coding sequence is TGTGCCATCTTGGACGGGTCCTCCTACGAGCAGTACGTC. It is translated as CAILDGSSYEQYV.

This chain joins TRBV20-1 and TRBJ2-3; 15 bases agree with TRBD2. Looked up from germline, CDR1 is DFQATT and CDR2 is SNEGSKA (reference sequence). The trim removed 3 bases at V and 4 bases at J, leaving 14 bases unmatched. The CDR3 runs to 19 residues. The DNA of the CDR3 is TGCAGTGCTAGCAAACCTTGGACTAGCGGGGGGGCCGCCGCAGATACGCAGTATTTT. It codes for CSASKPWTSGGAAADTQYF.

This clonotype was picked up one time. The V call is TRBV5-1, the J call TRBJ2-3; D is possibly TRBD1 or TRBD2 (5 bases each). The germline V gene encodes CDR1 SGHRS and CDR2 YFSETQ. The CDR3 is 15 residues long. Between the trimmed V and J ends, which lost 1 base and 2 bases, there was a span of 11 bases. The CDR3 nucleotides are TGCGCCAGCAGCTTGACGGGACGCAACACAGATACGCAGTATTTT. It translates to CASSLTGRNTDTQYF.

The rearrangement uses TRBV15 and TRBJ2-1; D is ambiguous. With 0 bases removed from V and 5 bases from J, the gap between germline ends came to 5 bases. CDR1 is LNHNV and CDR2 is YYDKDF in the germline V gene (reference sequence). The CDR3 is 13 amino acids. In DNA form, the CDR3 reads TGTGCCACCAGCAGAGATACGCACAATGAGCAGTTCTTC. As protein: CATSRDTHNEQFF.

This clonotype was picked up a small number of times. The gene calls are TRBV2 and TRBJ1-3, with D uncertain. CDR3 length: 16 residues. V lost 6 bases and J lost 4, with 19 bases in between. CDR1 is SNHLY and CDR2 is FYNNEI in the germline V gene. The CDR3 DNA sequence: TGTGCCAGCAGGACGCCGGGATTATTTCTGGGAAACACCATATATTTT. It encodes CASRTPGLFLGNTIYF.

This clonotype was seen only a few times. The rearrangement uses TRBV12-3 or TRBV12-4 and TRBJ2-1; D is unclear. The CDR3 is 14 residues long. V gave up 7 bases and J gave up 4 bases, with 14 bases separating them. The DNA of the CDR3 is TGTGCCAGCATCCCTAAGGCAGCTTACAATGAGCAGTTCTTC. Translation gives CASIPKAAYNEQFF.